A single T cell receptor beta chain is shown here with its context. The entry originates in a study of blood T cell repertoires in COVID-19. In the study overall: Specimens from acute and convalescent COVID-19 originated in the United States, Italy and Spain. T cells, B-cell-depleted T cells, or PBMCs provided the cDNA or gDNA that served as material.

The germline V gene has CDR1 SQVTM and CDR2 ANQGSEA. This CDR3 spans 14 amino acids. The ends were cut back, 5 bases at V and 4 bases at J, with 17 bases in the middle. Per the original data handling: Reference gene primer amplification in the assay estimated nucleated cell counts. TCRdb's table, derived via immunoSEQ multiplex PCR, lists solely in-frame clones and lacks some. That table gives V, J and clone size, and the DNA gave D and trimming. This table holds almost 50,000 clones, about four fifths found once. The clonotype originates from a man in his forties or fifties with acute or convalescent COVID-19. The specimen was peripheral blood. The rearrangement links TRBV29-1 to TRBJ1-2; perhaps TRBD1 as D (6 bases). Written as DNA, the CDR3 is TGCAGCGTTTACTTAGGGGGTGCCCTCTATGGCTACACCTTC. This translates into CSVYLGGALYGYTF.